The entry below gives a single TCR beta chain sequence along with its context. The data stem from a study of blood T cell repertoires in COVID-19. Turning to the study itself: COVID-19 samples collected from the United States, Italy and Spain covered acute and convalescent phases. In each case, the material was cDNA or gDNA derived from T cells, B-cell-depleted T cells, or PBMCs.

Original processing methods: Estimates of nucleated cell counts were drawn from the amplification of reference gene primers. Clones were read by immunoSEQ multiplex PCR, and TCRdb kept only the in-frame ones, dropping some. V, J and clone size were drawn from that table, and D and trimming were deduced from the DNA. The sample yields about 200,000 clones, more than 75% seen once. Trimming removed 5 bases from V and 4 bases from J; junction bases left unmatched: 12. The CDR3 covers 16 residues. In germline, CDR1 is SGHDN, CDR2 FVKESK. The V gene is TRBV14, the J gene TRBJ2-3; the match to TRBD2 covers 7 bases. Sequenced: peripheral blood. The source is a man aged 45-65 years with acute or convalescent COVID-19. The DNA of the CDR3 is TGTGCCAGCAGCGAACGGAGGGCGGGGGAGGCAGATACGCAGTATTTT. Amino acids: CASSERRAGEADTQYF. Drawing the rest from reference TRBV14 and TRBJ2-3, the complete variable domain is EAGVTQFPSHSVIEKGQTVTLRCDPISGHDNLYWYRRVMGKEIKFLLHFVKESKQDESGMPNNRFLAERTGGTYSTLKVQPAELEDSGVYFCASSERRAGEADTQYFGPGTRLTVL.